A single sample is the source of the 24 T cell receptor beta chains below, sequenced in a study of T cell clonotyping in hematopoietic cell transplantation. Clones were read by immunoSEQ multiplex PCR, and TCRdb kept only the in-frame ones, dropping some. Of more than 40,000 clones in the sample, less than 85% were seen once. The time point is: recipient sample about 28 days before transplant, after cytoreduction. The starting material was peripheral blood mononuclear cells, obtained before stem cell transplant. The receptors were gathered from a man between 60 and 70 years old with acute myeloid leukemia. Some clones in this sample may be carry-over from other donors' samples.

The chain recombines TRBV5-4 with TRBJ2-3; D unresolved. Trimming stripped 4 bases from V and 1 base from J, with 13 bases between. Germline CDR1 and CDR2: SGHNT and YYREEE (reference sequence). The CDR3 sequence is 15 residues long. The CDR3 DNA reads TGTGCCAGCAGCGAAGGAGATAACGGCACAGATACGCAGTATTTT. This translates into CASSEGDNGTDTQYF.

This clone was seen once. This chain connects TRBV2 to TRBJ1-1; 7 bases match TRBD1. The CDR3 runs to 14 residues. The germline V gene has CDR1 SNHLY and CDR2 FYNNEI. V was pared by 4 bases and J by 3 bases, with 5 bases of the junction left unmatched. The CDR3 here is CASSVYRGHTEAFF. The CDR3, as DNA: TGTGCCAGCAGTGTCTACAGGGGTCACACTGAAGCTTTCTTT.

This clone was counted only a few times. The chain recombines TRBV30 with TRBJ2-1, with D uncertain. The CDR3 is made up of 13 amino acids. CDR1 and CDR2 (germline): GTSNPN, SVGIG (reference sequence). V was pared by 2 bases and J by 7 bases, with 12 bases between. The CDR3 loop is CAWSKVVGNEQFF. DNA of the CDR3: TGTGCCTGGAGTAAGGTTGTGGGGAATGAGCAGTTCTTC.

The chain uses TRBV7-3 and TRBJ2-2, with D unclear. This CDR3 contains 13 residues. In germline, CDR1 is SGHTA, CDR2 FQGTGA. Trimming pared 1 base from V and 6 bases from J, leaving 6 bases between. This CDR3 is CASSLIVSGELFF. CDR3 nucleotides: TGTGCCAGCAGCTTAATAGTCTCCGGGGAGCTGTTTTTT.

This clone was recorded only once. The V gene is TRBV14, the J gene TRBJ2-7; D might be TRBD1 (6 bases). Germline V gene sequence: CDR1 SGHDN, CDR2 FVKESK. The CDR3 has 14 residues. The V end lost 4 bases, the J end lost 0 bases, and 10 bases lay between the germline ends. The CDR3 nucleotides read TGTGCCAGCAGCCCCTGGGACAACTCCTACGAGCAGTACTTC. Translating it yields CASSPWDNSYEQYF.

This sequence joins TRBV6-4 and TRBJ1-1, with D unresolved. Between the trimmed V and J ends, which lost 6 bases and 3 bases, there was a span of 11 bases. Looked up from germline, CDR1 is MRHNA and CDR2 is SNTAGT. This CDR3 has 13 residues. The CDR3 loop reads CASRPGSYTEAFF. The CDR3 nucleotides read TGTGCCAGCAGGCCCGGGTCCTACACTGAAGCTTTCTTT.

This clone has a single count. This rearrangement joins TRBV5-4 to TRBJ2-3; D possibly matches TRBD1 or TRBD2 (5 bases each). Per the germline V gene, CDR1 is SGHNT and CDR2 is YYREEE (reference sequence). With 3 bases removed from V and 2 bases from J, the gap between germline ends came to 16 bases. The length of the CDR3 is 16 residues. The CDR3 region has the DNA TGTGCCAGCAGCTCCAACTCGGGGCTAGCCACAGATACGCAGTATTTT. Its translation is CASSSNSGLATDTQYF.

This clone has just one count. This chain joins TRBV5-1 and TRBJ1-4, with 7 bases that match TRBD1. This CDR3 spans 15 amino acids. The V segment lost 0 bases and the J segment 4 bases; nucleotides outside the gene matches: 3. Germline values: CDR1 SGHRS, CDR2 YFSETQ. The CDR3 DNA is TGCGCCAGCAGCTTGGCCGGACAGGATAATGAAAAACTGTTTTTT. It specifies CASSLAGQDNEKLFF.

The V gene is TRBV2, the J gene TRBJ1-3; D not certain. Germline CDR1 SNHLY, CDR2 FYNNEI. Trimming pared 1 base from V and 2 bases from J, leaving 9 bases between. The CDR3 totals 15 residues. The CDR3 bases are TGTGCCAGCAGTGAAGGAGTGCGAGCTGGAAACACCATATATTTT. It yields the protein CASSEGVRAGNTIYF.

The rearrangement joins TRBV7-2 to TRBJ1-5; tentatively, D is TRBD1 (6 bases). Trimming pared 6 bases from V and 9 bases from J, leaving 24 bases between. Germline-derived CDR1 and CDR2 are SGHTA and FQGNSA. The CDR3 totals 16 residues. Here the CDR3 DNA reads TGTGCCAGCAGTTACGCACGGGGGCCGGGTAGTCGGCCCCAGCATTTT. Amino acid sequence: CASSYARGPGSRPQHF.

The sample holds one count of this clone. The CDR3 DNA reads TGTGCCAGCAGCTTGGTAGTTACGGGGCGGGAGCAGTTCTTC. As protein: CASSLVVTGREQFF. The V and J genes are TRBV5-8 and TRBJ2-1, with D perhaps assigned TRBD1 or TRBD2 (5 bases each). Trimming took off 0 bases at V and 10 bases at J, with 14 bases between the two ends. CDR1 is SGHTS and CDR2 is YDEGEE in the germline V gene. The CDR3 consists of 14 residues.

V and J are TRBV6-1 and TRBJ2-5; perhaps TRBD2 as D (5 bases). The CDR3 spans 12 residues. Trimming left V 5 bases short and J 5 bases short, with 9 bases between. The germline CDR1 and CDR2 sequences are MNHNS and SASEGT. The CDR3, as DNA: TGTGCCAGCAGTCCGGGGATGGAGACCCAGTACTTC. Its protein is CASSPGMETQYF.

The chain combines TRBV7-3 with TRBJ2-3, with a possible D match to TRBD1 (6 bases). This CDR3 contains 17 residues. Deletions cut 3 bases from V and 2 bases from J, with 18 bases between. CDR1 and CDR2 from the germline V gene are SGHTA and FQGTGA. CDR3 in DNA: TGTGCCAGCAGCTTCCCTTCGTCAGGGGCCTTCACAGATACGCAGTATTTT. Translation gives CASSFPSSGAFTDTQYF.

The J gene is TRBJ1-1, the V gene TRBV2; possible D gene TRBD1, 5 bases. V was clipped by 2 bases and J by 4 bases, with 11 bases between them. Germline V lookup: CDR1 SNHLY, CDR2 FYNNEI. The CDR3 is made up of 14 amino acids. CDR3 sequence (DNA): TGTGCCAGCAGTGAACTACCGGGGCTCACTGAAGCTTTCTTT. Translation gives CASSELPGLTEAFF.

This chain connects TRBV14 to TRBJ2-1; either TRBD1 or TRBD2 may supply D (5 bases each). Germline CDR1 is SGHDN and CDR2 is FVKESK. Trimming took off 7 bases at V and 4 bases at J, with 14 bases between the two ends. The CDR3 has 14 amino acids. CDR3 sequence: CASKGEFRYNEQFF. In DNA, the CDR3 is TGTGCCAGCAAAGGGGAGTTCAGATACAATGAGCAGTTCTTC.

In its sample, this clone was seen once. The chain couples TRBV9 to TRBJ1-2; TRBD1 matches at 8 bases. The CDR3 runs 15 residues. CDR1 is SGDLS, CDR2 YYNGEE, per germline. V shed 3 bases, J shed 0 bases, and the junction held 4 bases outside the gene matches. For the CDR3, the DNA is TGTGCCAGCAGCGCGGACAGGGAAGCTAACTATGGCTACACCTTC. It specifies CASSADREANYGYTF.

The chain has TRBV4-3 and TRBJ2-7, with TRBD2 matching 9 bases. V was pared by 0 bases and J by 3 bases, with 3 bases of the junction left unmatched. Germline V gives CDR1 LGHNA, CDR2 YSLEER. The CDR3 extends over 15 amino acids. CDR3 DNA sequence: TGCGCCAGCAGCCAAGAGGTAGCGGGGGACTACGAGCAGTACTTC. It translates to CASSQEVAGDYEQYF.

The CDR3 region is CASSLQTGSLEQYF. CDR3 bases: TGCGCCAGCAGCCTTCAGACAGGGTCGCTCGAGCAGTACTTC. The gene calls are TRBV5-1 and TRBJ2-7; 7 bases match TRBD1. Germline CDR1 SGHRS, CDR2 YFSETQ. V lost 4 bases to trimming and J lost 6 bases; unmatched junction nucleotides: 10. The CDR3 loop spans 14 amino acids.

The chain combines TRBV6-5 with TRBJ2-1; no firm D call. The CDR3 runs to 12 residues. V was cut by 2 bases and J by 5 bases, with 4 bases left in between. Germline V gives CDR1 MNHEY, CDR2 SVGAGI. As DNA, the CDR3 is TGTGCCAGCAGTTACCGCCACAATGAGCAGTTCTTC. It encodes CASSYRHNEQFF.

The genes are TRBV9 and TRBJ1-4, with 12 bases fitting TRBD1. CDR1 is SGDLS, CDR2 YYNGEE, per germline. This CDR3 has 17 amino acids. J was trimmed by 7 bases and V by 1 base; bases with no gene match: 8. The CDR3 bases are TGTGCCAGCAGCGTATGGGACAGGGGGCGAAGTGGTGAAAAACTGTTTTTT. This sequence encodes CASSVWDRGRSGEKLFF. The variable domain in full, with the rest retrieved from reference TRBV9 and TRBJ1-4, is DSGVTQTPKHLITATGQRVTLRCSPRSGDLSVYWYQQSLDQGLQFLIQYYNGEERAKGNILERFSAQQFPDLHSELNLSSLELGDSALYFCASSVWDRGRSGEKLFFGSGTQLSVL.

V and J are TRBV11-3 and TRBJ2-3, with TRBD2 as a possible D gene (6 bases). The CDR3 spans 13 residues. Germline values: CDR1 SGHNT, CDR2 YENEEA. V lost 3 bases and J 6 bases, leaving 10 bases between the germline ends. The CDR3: CASSLLGGDTQYF. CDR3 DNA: TGTGCCAGCAGCTTGCTAGGAGGGGATACGCAGTATTTT.

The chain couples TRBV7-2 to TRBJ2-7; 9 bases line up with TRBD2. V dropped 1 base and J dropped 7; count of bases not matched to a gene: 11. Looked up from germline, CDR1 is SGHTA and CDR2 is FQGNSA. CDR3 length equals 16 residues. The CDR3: CASSLDGTSIQREQYF. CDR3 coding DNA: TGTGCCAGCAGCTTAGACGGGACTAGCATCCAGCGGGAGCAGTACTTC.

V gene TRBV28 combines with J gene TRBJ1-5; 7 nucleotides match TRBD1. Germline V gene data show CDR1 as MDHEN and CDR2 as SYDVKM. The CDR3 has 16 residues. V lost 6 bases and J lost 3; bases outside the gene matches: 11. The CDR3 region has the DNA TGTGCCAGCAGCTCCCCGACAGGGTCCGCCAATCAGCCCCAGCATTTT. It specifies CASSSPTGSANQPQHF.

CDR3: CASSYVRLDGYTF. The CDR3 region has the DNA TGTGCCAGCAGTTACGTCAGGTTGGATGGCTACACCTTC. V usage is TRBV28 and J usage is TRBJ1-2; D unclear. Trimming took 4 bases from V and 6 from J, leaving 12 bases between them. The CDR3 has 13 amino acids. Germline V gives CDR1 MDHEN, CDR2 SYDVKM.